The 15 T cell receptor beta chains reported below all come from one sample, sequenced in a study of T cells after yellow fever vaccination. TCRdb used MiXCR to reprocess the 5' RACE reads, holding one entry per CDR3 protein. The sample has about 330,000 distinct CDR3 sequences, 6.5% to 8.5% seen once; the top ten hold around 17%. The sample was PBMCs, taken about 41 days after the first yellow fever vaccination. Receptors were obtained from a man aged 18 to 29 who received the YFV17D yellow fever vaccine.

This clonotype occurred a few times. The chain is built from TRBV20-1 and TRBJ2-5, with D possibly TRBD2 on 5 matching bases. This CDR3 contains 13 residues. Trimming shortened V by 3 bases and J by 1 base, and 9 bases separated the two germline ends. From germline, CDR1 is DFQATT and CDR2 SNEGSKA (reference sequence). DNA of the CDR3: TGCAGTGCTAGCAACGGACTCCAAGAGACCCAGTACTTC. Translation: CSASNGLQETQYF.

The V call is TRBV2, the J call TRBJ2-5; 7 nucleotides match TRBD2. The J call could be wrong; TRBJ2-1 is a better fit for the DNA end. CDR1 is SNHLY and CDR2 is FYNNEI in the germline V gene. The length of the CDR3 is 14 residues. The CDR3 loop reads CASSLLGGQETQFF. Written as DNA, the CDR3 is TGTGCCAGCAGCCTTCTGGGAGGGCAAGAGACCCAGTTCTTC.

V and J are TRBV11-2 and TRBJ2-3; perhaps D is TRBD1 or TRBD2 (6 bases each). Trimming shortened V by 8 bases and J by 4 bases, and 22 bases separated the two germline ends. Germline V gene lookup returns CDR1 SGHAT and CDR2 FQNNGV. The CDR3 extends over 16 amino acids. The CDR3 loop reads CASSLGGSLGPDTQYF. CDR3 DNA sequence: TGTGCCAGCTCCTTAGGGGGGTCCCTGGGCCCAGATACGCAGTATTTT.

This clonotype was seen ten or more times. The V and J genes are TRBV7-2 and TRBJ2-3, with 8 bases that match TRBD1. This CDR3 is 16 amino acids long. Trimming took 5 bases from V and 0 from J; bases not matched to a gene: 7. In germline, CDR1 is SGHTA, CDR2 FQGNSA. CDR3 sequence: CASSRQGTPSTDTQYF. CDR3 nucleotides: TGTGCCAGCAGCAGACAGGGGACTCCTAGCACAGATACGCAGTATTTT.

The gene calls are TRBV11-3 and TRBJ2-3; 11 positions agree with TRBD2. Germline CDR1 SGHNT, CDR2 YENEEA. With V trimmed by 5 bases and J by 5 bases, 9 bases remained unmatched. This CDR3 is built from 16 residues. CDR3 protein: CASSPSSGGPGDTQYF. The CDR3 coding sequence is TGTGCCAGCAGCCCATCTAGCGGGGGGCCGGGAGATACGCAGTATTTT.

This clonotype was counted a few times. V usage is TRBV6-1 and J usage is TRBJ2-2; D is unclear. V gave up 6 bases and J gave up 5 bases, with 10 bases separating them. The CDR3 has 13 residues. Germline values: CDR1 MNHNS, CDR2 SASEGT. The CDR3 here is CASSLITTGELFF. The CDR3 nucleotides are TGTGCCAGCAGCCTGATTACAACCGGGGAGCTGTTTTTT.

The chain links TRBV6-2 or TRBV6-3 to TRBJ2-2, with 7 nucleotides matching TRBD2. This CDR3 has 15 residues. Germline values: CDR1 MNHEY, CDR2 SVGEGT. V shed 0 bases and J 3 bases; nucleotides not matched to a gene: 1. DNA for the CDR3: TGTGCCAGCAGTTACTCGAGCGGGGACACCGGGGAGCTGTTTTTT. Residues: CASSYSSGDTGELFF.

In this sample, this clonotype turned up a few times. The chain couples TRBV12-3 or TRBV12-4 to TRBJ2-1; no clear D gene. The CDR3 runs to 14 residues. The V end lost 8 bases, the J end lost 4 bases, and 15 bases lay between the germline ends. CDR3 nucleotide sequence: TGTGCCAGCGGGAAGGATCCTATTTACAATGAGCAGTTCTTC. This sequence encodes CASGKDPIYNEQFF.

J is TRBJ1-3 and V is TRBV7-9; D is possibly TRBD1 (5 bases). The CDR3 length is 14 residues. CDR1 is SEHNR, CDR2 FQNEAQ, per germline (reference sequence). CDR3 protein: CAFGARSSGNTIYF. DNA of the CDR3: TGTGCTTTTGGGGCCAGAAGCTCTGGAAACACCATATATTTT.

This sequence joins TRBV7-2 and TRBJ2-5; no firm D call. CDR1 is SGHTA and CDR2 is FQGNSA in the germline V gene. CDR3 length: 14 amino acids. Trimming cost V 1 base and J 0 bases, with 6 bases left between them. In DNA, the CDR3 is TGTGCCAGCAGCTTAGAGGAGTACCAAGAGACCCAGTACTTC. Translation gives CASSLEEYQETQYF. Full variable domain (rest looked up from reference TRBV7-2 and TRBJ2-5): GAGVSQSPSNKVTEKGKDVELRCDPISGHTALYWYRQSLGQGLEFLIYFQGNSAPDKSGLPSDRFSAERTGGSVSTLTIQRTQQEDSAVYLCASSLEEYQETQYFGPGTRLLVL.

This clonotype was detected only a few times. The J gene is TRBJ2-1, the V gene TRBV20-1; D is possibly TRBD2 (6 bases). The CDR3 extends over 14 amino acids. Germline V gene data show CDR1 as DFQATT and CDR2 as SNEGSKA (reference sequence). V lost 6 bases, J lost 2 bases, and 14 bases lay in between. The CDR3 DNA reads TGCAGTGCCCAAAAGGCGGGGCCCTACAATGAGCAGTTCTTC. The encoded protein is CSAQKAGPYNEQFF.

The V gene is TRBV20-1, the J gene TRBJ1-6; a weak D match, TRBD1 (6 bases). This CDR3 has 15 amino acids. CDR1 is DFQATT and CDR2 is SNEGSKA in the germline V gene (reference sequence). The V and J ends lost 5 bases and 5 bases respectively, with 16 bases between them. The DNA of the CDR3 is TGCAGTGCTTTGAGCCGGGACAAGAATAATTCACCCCTCCACTTT. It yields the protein CSALSRDKNNSPLHF.

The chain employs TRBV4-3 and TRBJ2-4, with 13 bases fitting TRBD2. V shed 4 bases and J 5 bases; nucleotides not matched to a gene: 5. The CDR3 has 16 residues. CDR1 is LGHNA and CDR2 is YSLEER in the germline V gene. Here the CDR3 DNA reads TGCGCCAGCAGCCGTGGACTAGCGGGGGTGCAAAACATTCAGTACTTC. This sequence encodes CASSRGLAGVQNIQYF.

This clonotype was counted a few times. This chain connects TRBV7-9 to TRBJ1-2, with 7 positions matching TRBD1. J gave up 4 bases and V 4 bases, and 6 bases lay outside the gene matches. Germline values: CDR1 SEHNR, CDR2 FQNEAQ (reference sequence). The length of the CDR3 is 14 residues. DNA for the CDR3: TGTGCCAGCAGCTGGGACAGCCCGATCTATGGCTACACCTTC. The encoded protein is CASSWDSPIYGYTF.

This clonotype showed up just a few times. The CDR3 is CASSANSYEQYV. CDR3 sequence (DNA): TGCGCCAGCAGTGCCAACTCCTACGAGCAGTACGTC. The J gene is TRBJ2-7, the V gene TRBV10-2; no firm D call. V was pared by 4 bases and J by 0 bases, with 4 bases between. The CDR3 extends over 12 amino acids. Germline V gene sequence: CDR1 WSHSY, CDR2 SAAADI.